The rows below give T cell receptor beta chains drawn from one sample of a study of cytomegalovirus exposure and HLA in healthy donors. TCRdb keeps only in-frame clones here, not all; method: immunoSEQ multiplex PCR. The sample yields roughly 150,000 clones, approximately 96% seen once. The sequenced material came from PBMCs. These receptor sequences come from a woman under 30 in good health and CMV-seronegative. The CDR3 runs from the conserved cysteine through the conserved F or W. Fields, in order: V gene, clone size, J gene, D gene, CDR3 DNA, CDR3 protein. A D gene is named only where the DNA matches it firmly. Some rows have no size entry. The others give once, few or many, or a class for an expanded clone.

V gene: TRBV11-2; clone size: -; J gene: TRBJ1-1; D gene: -; CDR3 DNA: TGTGCCAGCAGCTTAGGAGACACCTTCACTGAAGCTTTCTTT; CDR3 protein: CASSLGDTFTEAFF
V gene: TRBV7-9; clone size: -; J gene: TRBJ1-1; D gene: -; CDR3 DNA: TGTGCCAGCAGCCCATTCCAGAACACTGAAGCTTTCTTT; CDR3 protein: CASSPFQNTEAFF
V gene: TRBV5-1; clone size: -; J gene: TRBJ2-7; D gene: TRBD1; CDR3 DNA: TGCGCCAGCAGCTTGGCGACCGGGACAGGGGCCTACGAGCAGTACTTC; CDR3 protein: CASSLATGTGAYEQYF
V gene: TRBV2; clone size: -; J gene: TRBJ1-1; D gene: -; CDR3 DNA: TGTGCCAGCAGTGTACAGGCTGAAGCTTTCTTT; CDR3 protein: CASSVQAEAFF
V gene: TRBV7-3; clone size: -; J gene: TRBJ2-1; D gene: -; CDR3 DNA: TGTGCCAGCAGCTTAAACAGGAATCTCAATGAGCAGTTCTTC; CDR3 protein: CASSLNRNLNEQFF
V gene: TRBV19; clone size: once; J gene: TRBJ2-7; D gene: -; CDR3 DNA: TGTGCCAGTAGTATAATAAAGGTGAGGGTTGACGAGCAGTACTTC; CDR3 protein: CASSIIKVRVDEQYF
V gene: TRBV7-2; clone size: -; J gene: TRBJ1-2; D gene: -; CDR3 DNA: TGTGCCAGCAGATTGGGGGACAATGGCTACACCTTC; CDR3 protein: CASRLGDNGYTF
V gene: TRBV19; clone size: -; J gene: TRBJ1-5; D gene: TRBD1; CDR3 DNA: TGTGCCAGTAGTCAACAGGGGGTGCGGAGCAATCAGCCCCAGCATTTT; CDR3 protein: CASSQQGVRSNQPQHF
V gene: TRBV6-5; clone size: -; J gene: TRBJ2-7; D gene: TRBD2; CDR3 DNA: TGTGCCAGCAGTTACTCGGAGGCGGGGGGCCTTATCGAGCAGTACTTC; CDR3 protein: CASSYSEAGGLIEQYF
V gene: TRBV27; clone size: -; J gene: TRBJ2-5; D gene: TRBD2; CDR3 DNA: TGTGCCAGCAGGAGACTAGCGGGGGACCAAGAGACCCAGTACTTC; CDR3 protein: CASRRLAGDQETQYF
V gene: TRBV18; clone size: -; J gene: TRBJ1-2; D gene: -; CDR3 DNA: TGTGCCAGCTCACCACGACAGGCCCCCTATGGCTACACCTTC; CDR3 protein: CASSPRQAPYGYTF
V gene: TRBV5-8; clone size: -; J gene: TRBJ1-5; D gene: -; CDR3 DNA: TGTGCCAGCAGCTTCGGCGGGGTTAGCAATCAGCCCCAGCATTTT; CDR3 protein: CASSFGGVSNQPQHF
V gene: TRBV9; clone size: -; J gene: TRBJ1-4; D gene: -; CDR3 DNA: TGTGCCAGCAGCGGCAAGAAAAGCGCGCTCCCTGAAAAACTGTTTTTT; CDR3 protein: CASSGKKSALPEKLFF
V gene: TRBV6-1; clone size: -; J gene: TRBJ1-3; D gene: -; CDR3 DNA: TGTGCCAGCAGTGAGGCCCCTTCCAGTCACGCCATATATTTT; CDR3 protein: CASSEAPSSHAIYF
V gene: TRBV9; clone size: -; J gene: TRBJ2-5; D gene: TRBD2; CDR3 DNA: TGTGCCAGCAGTTTGGGGGGGGAAGAGACCCAGTACTTC; CDR3 protein: CASSLGGEETQYF
V gene: TRBV11-2; clone size: once; J gene: TRBJ2-7; D gene: TRBD2; CDR3 DNA: TGTGCCAGCAGCCCGGGACTAGCGGGTTACTACGAGCAGTACTTC; CDR3 protein: CASSPGLAGYYEQYF
V gene: TRBV2; clone size: -; J gene: TRBJ1-4; D gene: TRBD1; CDR3 DNA: TGTGCCAGCAGCGGGACAGCGAATGAAAAACTGTTTTTT; CDR3 protein: CASSGTANEKLFF
V gene: TRBV29-1; clone size: -; J gene: TRBJ1-1; D gene: TRBD1; CDR3 DNA: TGCAGCGTTACTTTACAGGGGCGGCGGACTGAAGCTTTCTTT; CDR3 protein: CSVTLQGRRTEAFF
V gene: TRBV5-6; clone size: -; J gene: TRBJ2-7; D gene: TRBD2; CDR3 DNA: TGTGCCAGCAGCTTGGCCACTCTAGCGGGGGGAGCCCGCGAGCAGTACTTC; CDR3 protein: CASSLATLAGGAREQYF
V gene: TRBV25-1; clone size: -; J gene: TRBJ1-4; D gene: -; CDR3 DNA: TGTGCCAGCAGACCCACGGGCAGGGGTGGTACTGAAAAACTGTTTTTT; CDR3 protein: CASRPTGRGGTEKLFF
V gene: TRBV5-4; clone size: -; J gene: TRBJ2-3; D gene: TRBD1; CDR3 DNA: TGTGCCAGCAGCCCGCACCGGGACAGAAGCACAGATACGCAGTATTTT; CDR3 protein: CASSPHRDRSTDTQYF
V gene: TRBV5-1; clone size: -; J gene: TRBJ2-1; D gene: -; CDR3 DNA: TGCGCCAGCAGCTATGATCTCGGTTATGAGCAGTTCTTC; CDR3 protein: CASSYDLGYEQFF
V gene: TRBV6-1; clone size: once; J gene: TRBJ1-3; D gene: -; CDR3 DNA: TGTGCCAGCAGTGAACGTCCCTTCTCTGGAAACACCATATATTTT; CDR3 protein: CASSERPFSGNTIYF
V gene: TRBV5-1; clone size: -; J gene: TRBJ2-7; D gene: TRBD1; CDR3 DNA: TGCGCCAGCAGCCCGGACAGGGAAATACCCTACGAGCAGTACTTC; CDR3 protein: CASSPDREIPYEQYF
V gene: TRBV7-9; clone size: -; J gene: TRBJ2-5; D gene: TRBD1; CDR3 DNA: TGTGCCAGCAGCTCCCTTAACAGGGGACAAGAGACCCAGTACTTC; CDR3 protein: CASSSLNRGQETQYF
V gene: TRBV5-1; clone size: -; J gene: TRBJ2-5; D gene: TRBD1; CDR3 DNA: TGCGCCAGCAGCTTTACAGGGGATGCGGTTGAGACCCAGTACTTC; CDR3 protein: CASSFTGDAVETQYF
V gene: TRBV2; clone size: -; J gene: TRBJ2-5; D gene: TRBD2; CDR3 DNA: TGTGCCAGCAGGGCGACTAGCGGGGTGGTCGAGACCCAGTACTTC; CDR3 protein: CASRATSGVVETQYF
V gene: TRBV6-5; clone size: -; J gene: TRBJ1-5; D gene: -; CDR3 DNA: TGTGCCAGCAGCTCCCAGGGAATCACCCAGCATTTT; CDR3 protein: CASSSQGITQHF
V gene: TRBV6-6; clone size: -; J gene: TRBJ2-1; D gene: TRBD2; CDR3 DNA: TGTGCCAGCACCCTGACTAGCGGGACTGACAATGAGCAGTTCTTC; CDR3 protein: CASTLTSGTDNEQFF
V gene: TRBV4-2; clone size: -; J gene: TRBJ2-7; D gene: -; CDR3 DNA: TGTGCCAGCAGCCAAGAGTCAGGGGTGTACGAGCAGTACTTC; CDR3 protein: CASSQESGVYEQYF
V gene: TRBV5-6; clone size: -; J gene: TRBJ1-2; D gene: -; CDR3 DNA: TGTGCCAGCAGCCATGAAGGGGTCGGGAGCTATGGCTACACCTTC; CDR3 protein: CASSHEGVGSYGYTF
V gene: TRBV6-1; clone size: -; J gene: TRBJ2-5; D gene: TRBD2; CDR3 DNA: TGTGCCAGCAGTGAACTCAGCGGGGGAGGGGAGACCCAGTACTTC; CDR3 protein: CASSELSGGGETQYF
V gene: TRBV9; clone size: -; J gene: TRBJ1-1; D gene: -; CDR3 DNA: TGTGCCAGCAGCCGTGGGGACTCGATGATGAACACTGAAGCTTTCTTT; CDR3 protein: CASSRGDSMMNTEAFF
V gene: TRBV18; clone size: -; J gene: TRBJ1-5; D gene: -; CDR3 DNA: TGTGCCAGCTCACCGCGAGAGGCAGGCAATCAGCCCCAGCATTTT; CDR3 protein: CASSPREAGNQPQHF
V gene: TRBV19; clone size: -; J gene: TRBJ1-5; D gene: TRBD1; CDR3 DNA: TGTGCCAGTAGTATCAACACAGGGGGTCGAAGCAATCAGCCCCAGCATTTT; CDR3 protein: CASSINTGGRSNQPQHF
V gene: TRBV7-3; clone size: -; J gene: TRBJ1-1; D gene: -; CDR3 DNA: TGTGCCAGCAGCTTAAAGGGAGGGTCCGCTGAAGCTTTCTTT; CDR3 protein: CASSLKGGSAEAFF
V gene: TRBV30; clone size: -; J gene: TRBJ1-5; D gene: -; CDR3 DNA: TGTGCCTGGAGCGGCCAATTAGGGGACAATCAGCCCCAGCATTTT; CDR3 protein: CAWSGQLGDNQPQHF
V gene: TRBV6-6; clone size: -; J gene: TRBJ2-5; D gene: -; CDR3 DNA: TGTGCCAGCAGTTACCCCCCGTCCGGAGGGGAGACCCAGTACTTC; CDR3 protein: CASSYPPSGGETQYF
V gene: TRBV9; clone size: -; J gene: TRBJ1-3; D gene: -; CDR3 DNA: TGTGCCAGCAGCGAGCACGGAGCATCCGGGACAACGGGAAACACCATATATTTT; CDR3 protein: CASSEHGASGTTGNTIYF
V gene: TRBV18; clone size: -; J gene: TRBJ1-2; D gene: -; CDR3 DNA: TGTGCCAGCTCACCACCGGGTGGGACTAGTAACTATGGCTACACCTTC; CDR3 protein: CASSPPGGTSNYGYTF
V gene: TRBV2; clone size: -; J gene: TRBJ1-3; D gene: -; CDR3 DNA: TGTGCCACCTCAGCGGGGGATTCAACACTTAAAGGAAACACCATATATTTT; CDR3 protein: CATSAGDSTLKGNTIYF
V gene: TRBV6-5; clone size: -; J gene: TRBJ1-3; D gene: TRBD1; CDR3 DNA: TGTGCCAGCAGTTCGGACAGGGGGCTTGGAAACACCATATATTTT; CDR3 protein: CASSSDRGLGNTIYF
V gene: TRBV5-1; clone size: -; J gene: TRBJ1-5; D gene: -; CDR3 DNA: TGCGCCAGCAGCTTGGAGGGGAATAGCAATCAGCCCCAGCATTTT; CDR3 protein: CASSLEGNSNQPQHF
V gene: TRBV4-3; clone size: -; J gene: TRBJ1-2; D gene: -; CDR3 DNA: TGCGCCAGCAGCCGTGACCCGGGGGGTTATGGCTACACCTTC; CDR3 protein: CASSRDPGGYGYTF
V gene: TRBV19; clone size: few; J gene: TRBJ1-2; D gene: TRBD1; CDR3 DNA: TGTGCCAGTAGTATCCCTTCCGGGACAGGGACTTATGGCTACACCTTC; CDR3 protein: CASSIPSGTGTYGYTF